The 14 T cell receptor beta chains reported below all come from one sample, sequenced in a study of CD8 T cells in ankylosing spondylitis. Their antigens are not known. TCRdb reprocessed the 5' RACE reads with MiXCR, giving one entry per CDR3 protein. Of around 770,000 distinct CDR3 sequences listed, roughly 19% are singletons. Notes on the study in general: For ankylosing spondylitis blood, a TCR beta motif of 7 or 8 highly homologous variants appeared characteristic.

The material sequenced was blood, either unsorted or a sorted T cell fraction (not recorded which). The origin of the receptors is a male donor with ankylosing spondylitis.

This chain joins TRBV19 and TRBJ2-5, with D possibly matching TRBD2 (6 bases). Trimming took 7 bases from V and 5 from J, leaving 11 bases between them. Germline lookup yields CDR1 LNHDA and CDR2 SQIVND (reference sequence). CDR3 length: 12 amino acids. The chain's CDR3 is CASTGVLETQYF. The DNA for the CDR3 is TGTGCCAGTACGGGGGTTTTGGAGACCCAGTACTTC.

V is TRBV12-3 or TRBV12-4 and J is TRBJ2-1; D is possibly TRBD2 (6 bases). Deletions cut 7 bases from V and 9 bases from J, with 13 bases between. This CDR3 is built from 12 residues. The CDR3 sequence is CASTPEAGEQFF. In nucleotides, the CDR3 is TGTGCCAGCACCCCAGAAGCGGGTGAGCAGTTCTTC.

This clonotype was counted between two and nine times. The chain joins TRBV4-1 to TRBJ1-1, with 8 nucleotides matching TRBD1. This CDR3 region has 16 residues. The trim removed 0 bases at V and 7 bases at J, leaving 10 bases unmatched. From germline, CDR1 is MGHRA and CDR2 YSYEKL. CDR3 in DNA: TGCGCCAGCAGCCAAGATATTGTCAGGGGGCTAGTTGAAGCTTTCTTT. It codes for CASSQDIVRGLVEAFF.

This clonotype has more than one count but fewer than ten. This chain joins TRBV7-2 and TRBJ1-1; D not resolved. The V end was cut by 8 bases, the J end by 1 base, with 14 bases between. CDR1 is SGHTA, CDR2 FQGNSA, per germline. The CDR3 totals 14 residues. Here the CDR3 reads CASSWEVGNTEAFF. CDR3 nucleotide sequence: TGTGCCAGCTCCTGGGAGGTGGGGAACACTGAAGCTTTCTTT.

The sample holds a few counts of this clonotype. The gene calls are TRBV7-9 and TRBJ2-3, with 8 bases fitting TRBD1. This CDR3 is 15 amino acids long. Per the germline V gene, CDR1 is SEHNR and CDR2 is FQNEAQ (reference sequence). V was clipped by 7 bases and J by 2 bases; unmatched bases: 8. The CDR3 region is CASNTGQVPTDTQYF. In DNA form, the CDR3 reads TGTGCCAGCAACACGGGACAGGTTCCCACAGATACGCAGTATTTT.

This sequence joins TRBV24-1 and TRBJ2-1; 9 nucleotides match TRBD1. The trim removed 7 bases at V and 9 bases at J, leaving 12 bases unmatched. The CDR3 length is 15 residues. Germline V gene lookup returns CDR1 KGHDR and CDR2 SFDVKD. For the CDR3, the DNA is TGTGCCACCAGGGCCCGGGACAGGGACTTTGGTGAGCAGTTCTTC. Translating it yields CATRARDRDFGEQFF.

CDR3 protein: CASSQEGVAGGYNEQFF. The CDR3 nucleotides are TGCGCCAGCAGCCAAGAAGGCGTGGCGGGCGGATACAATGAGCAGTTCTTC. This chain joins TRBV4-1 and TRBJ2-1, with D possibly being TRBD2 (5 bases). Trimming shortened V by 0 bases and J by 4 bases, and 16 bases separated the two germline ends. Germline-derived CDR1 and CDR2 are MGHRA and YSYEKL. This CDR3 contains 17 residues.

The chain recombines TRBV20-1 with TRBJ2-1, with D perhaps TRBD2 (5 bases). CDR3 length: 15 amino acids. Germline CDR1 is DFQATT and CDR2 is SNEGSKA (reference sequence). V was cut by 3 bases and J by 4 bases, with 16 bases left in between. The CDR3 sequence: CSASGRRIIYNEQFF. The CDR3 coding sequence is TGCAGTGCTAGCGGCAGGAGGATAATATACAATGAGCAGTTCTTC.

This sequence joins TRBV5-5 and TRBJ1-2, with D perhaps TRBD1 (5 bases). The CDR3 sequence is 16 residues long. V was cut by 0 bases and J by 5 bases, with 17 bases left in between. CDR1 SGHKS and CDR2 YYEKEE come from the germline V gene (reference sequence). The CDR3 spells CASSLAAGTGNYGYTF. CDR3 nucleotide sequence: TGTGCCAGCAGCTTGGCGGCTGGGACGGGAAATTATGGCTACACCTTC.

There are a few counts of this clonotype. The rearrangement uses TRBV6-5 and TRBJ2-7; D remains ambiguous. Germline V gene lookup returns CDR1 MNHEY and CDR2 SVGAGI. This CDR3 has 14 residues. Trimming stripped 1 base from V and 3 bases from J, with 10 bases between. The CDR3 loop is CASSYYGTNYEQYF. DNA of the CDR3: TGTGCCAGCAGTTACTATGGAACGAACTACGAGCAGTACTTC.

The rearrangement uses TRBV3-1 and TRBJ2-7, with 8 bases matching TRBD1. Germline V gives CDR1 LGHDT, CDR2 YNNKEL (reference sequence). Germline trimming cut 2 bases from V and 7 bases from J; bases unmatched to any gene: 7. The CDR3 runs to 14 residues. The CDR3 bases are TGTGCCAGCAGCCAAATGACAGGGGCGATGGAGCAGTACTTC. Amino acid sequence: CASSQMTGAMEQYF.

CDR3 protein: CSARDWGDYGRNTIYF. Here the CDR3 DNA reads TGCAGTGCTAGAGATTGGGGCGATTATGGCAGGAACACCATATATTTT. The chain links TRBV20-1 to TRBJ1-3; tentative D call: TRBD1 (5 bases). The germline gives CDR1 DFQATT, CDR2 SNEGSKA (reference sequence). The germline V and J ends were trimmed by 0 bases and 7 bases, with 19 bases remaining between them. This CDR3 comprises 16 residues.

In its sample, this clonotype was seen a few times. CDR3 sequence: CASSFADRGLSPLHF. In nucleotides, the CDR3 is TGTGCCAGCAGCTTTGCGGACAGGGGGCTTTCACCCCTCCACTTT. The chain joins TRBV7-9 to TRBJ1-6, with 11 bases that match TRBD1. The CDR3 covers 15 residues. The V gene end was trimmed by 3 bases and the J gene end by 9 bases; junction bases not matched to a gene: 4. The germline V gene encodes CDR1 SEHNR and CDR2 FQNEAQ (reference sequence).

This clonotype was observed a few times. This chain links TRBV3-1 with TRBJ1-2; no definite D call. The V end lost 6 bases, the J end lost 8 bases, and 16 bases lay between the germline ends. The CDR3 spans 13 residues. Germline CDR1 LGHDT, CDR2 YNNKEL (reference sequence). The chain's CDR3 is CASSTSNGRGYTF. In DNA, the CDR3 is TGTGCCAGCAGTACCAGTAACGGGAGAGGCTACACCTTC.